This T cell receptor beta chain was found in a study of type 1 regulatory T cells. The wider study: An in vitro protocol generated T-allo10, a Tr1-enriched, alloantigen-specific CD4 T cell product.

With 6 bases removed from V and 0 bases from J, the gap between germline ends came to 11 bases. CDR3 size: 14 residues. General observations from the study: Tr1 cells had a more restricted TCR repertoire than non-Tr1 cells.

MiXCR, run by TCRdb on the reads, gives a single entry per CDR3 protein. The table includes around 65,000 distinct CDR3 sequences, around 49% detected once. Concerning this clonotype itself: What it binds is unknown.

This clonotype was obtained from a human donor in good health. What was sequenced was cultured non-Tr1 T cells, either the whole culture or a sorted T cell fraction (not recorded which). The rearrangement links TRBV12-3 or TRBV12-4 to TRBJ1-1; D gene uncertain. The CDR3 sequence: CASRKQDMNTEAFF. The CDR3 coding sequence is TGTGCCAGCAGGAAACAAGACATGAACACTGAAGCTTTCTTT.